A selection of T cell receptor beta chains follows, all from one sample in a study of spatial heterogeneity in lung cancer. TCRdb reanalysed the 5' RACE reads using MiXCR and keeps one entry per CDR3 protein. The sample consists of about 25,000 distinct CDR3 sequences, under 6.5% of them appearing once. The sample consisted of PBMCs, taken at follow-up. The receptor source for this set is a male donor with early-stage non-small cell lung cancer. Each CDR3 is given with its conserved first and last residue. D genes are given only for firm matches. Size is stated for part of the rows, as once, few or many counts, or as a class when the clone is expanded.

v_call: TRBV12-3/TRBV12-4
j_call: TRBJ2-1
clone_size: many
d_call: TRBD1
cdr3_length: 15
cdr3_aa: CASSNRGYSYNEQFF
cdr3_nt: TGTGCCAGCAGTAACAGGGGTTACTCCTACAATGAGCAGTTCTTC

v_call: TRBV5-6
j_call: TRBJ2-7
clone_size: many
d_call: .
cdr3_length: 12
cdr3_aa: CASSLVGDEQYF
cdr3_nt: TGTGCCAGCAGCTTGGTCGGGGACGAGCAGTACTTC

v_call: TRBV20-1
j_call: TRBJ2-1
clone_size: few
d_call: .
cdr3_length: 13
cdr3_aa: CSAKLPGVIEQFF
cdr3_nt: TGCAGTGCGAAACTGCCCGGGGTAATTGAGCAGTTCTTC

v_call: TRBV6-2/TRBV6-3
j_call: TRBJ2-1
clone_size: many
d_call: .
cdr3_length: 15
cdr3_aa: CASSTGLVTYNEQFF
cdr3_nt: TGTGCCAGCAGTACAGGGCTAGTAACCTACAATGAGCAGTTCTTC

v_call: TRBV4-3
j_call: TRBJ1-4
clone_size: many
d_call: TRBD1
cdr3_length: 16
cdr3_aa: CASSRGDRGINEKLFF
cdr3_nt: TGCGCCAGCAGCCGGGGGGACAGGGGGATTAATGAAAAACTGTTTTTT

v_call: TRBV5-6
j_call: TRBJ2-3
clone_size: .
d_call: .
cdr3_length: 16
cdr3_aa: CASSLRSGQRVDTQYF
cdr3_nt: TGTGCCAGCAGCTTGCGAAGCGGTCAAAGAGTGGATACGCAGTATTTT

v_call: TRBV14
j_call: TRBJ2-3
clone_size: .
d_call: TRBD1
cdr3_length: 15
cdr3_aa: CASSPGQFKTDTQYF
cdr3_nt: TGTGCCAGCAGCCCGGGACAGTTCAAGACAGATACGCAGTATTTT

v_call: TRBV6-2/TRBV6-3
j_call: TRBJ1-5
clone_size: .
d_call: TRBD1
cdr3_length: 15
cdr3_aa: CASSSAGTGVKPQRF
cdr3_nt: TGTGCCAGCAGTTCCGCCGGGACAGGCGTAAAGCCCCAGCGTTTT

v_call: TRBV7-2
j_call: TRBJ1-5
clone_size: few
d_call: TRBD1
cdr3_length: 15
cdr3_aa: CASSSRQGEGQPQHF
cdr3_nt: TGTGCCAGCAGCTCCCGGCAGGGGGAGGGGCAGCCCCAGCATTTT

v_call: TRBV4-3
j_call: TRBJ2-2
clone_size: many
d_call: TRBD2
cdr3_length: 17
cdr3_aa: CASSQGGSGSYTGELFF
cdr3_nt: TGCGCCAGCAGCCAAGGGGGCAGCGGGAGTTACACCGGGGAGCTGTTTTTT

v_call: TRBV21-1
j_call: TRBJ2-5
clone_size: many
d_call: .
cdr3_length: 12
cdr3_aa: CASSKGQETQYF
cdr3_nt: TGTGCCAGCAGCAAAGGGCAAGAGACCCAGTACTTC

v_call: TRBV12-3/TRBV12-4
j_call: TRBJ2-5
clone_size: few
d_call: .
cdr3_length: 15
cdr3_aa: CASSPLAGPQETQYF
cdr3_nt: TGTGCCAGCAGTCCCCTCGCCGGGCCGCAAGAGACCCAGTACTTC

v_call: TRBV18
j_call: TRBJ2-1
clone_size: many
d_call: .
cdr3_length: 12
cdr3_aa: CASSLALGEQFF
cdr3_nt: TGTGCCAGCTCCCTGGCCCTTGGTGAGCAGTTCTTC

v_call: TRBV19
j_call: TRBJ2-5
clone_size: many
d_call: .
cdr3_length: 13
cdr3_aa: CASREGRVETQYF
cdr3_nt: TGTGCCAGTAGGGAGGGACGGGTCGAGACCCAGTACTTC

v_call: TRBV7-8
j_call: TRBJ2-4
clone_size: few
d_call: .
cdr3_length: 15
cdr3_aa: CASSTNYKAKNIQYF
cdr3_nt: TGTGCCAGCAGCACTAACTACAAAGCCAAAAACATTCAGTACTTC

v_call: TRBV7-2
j_call: TRBJ2-1
clone_size: few
d_call: TRBD2
cdr3_length: 14
cdr3_aa: CASSSGRTSGEQFF
cdr3_nt: TGTGCCAGCAGCTCCGGTCGGACTAGTGGTGAGCAGTTCTTC

v_call: TRBV6-2/TRBV6-3
j_call: TRBJ2-7
clone_size: many
d_call: .
cdr3_length: 13
cdr3_aa: CASSYGDIYEQYF
cdr3_nt: TGTGCCAGCAGTTATGGGGACATTTACGAGCAGTACTTC

v_call: TRBV7-9
j_call: TRBJ2-1
clone_size: .
d_call: TRBD1
cdr3_length: 17
cdr3_aa: CASSPSTRTGTYNEQFF
cdr3_nt: TGTGCCAGCAGCCCTAGCACACGGACAGGGACCTACAATGAGCAGTTCTTC

v_call: TRBV4-1
j_call: TRBJ1-4
clone_size: many
d_call: .
cdr3_length: 14
cdr3_aa: CASSQVGLGEKLFF
cdr3_nt: TGCGCCAGCAGCCAAGTTGGTTTGGGGGAAAAACTGTTTTTT

v_call: TRBV7-9
j_call: TRBJ1-6
clone_size: many
d_call: .
cdr3_length: 19
cdr3_aa: CASSGTGVAFRSDNSPLHF
cdr3_nt: TGTGCCAGCAGCGGAACGGGGGTGGCATTTAGATCCGATAATTCACCCCTCCACTTT

v_call: TRBV5-1
j_call: TRBJ2-1
clone_size: many
d_call: .
cdr3_length: 17
cdr3_aa: CASRSGTSLVAYNEQFF
cdr3_nt: TGCGCCAGCAGATCCGGGACCTCCCTAGTGGCCTACAATGAGCAGTTCTTC

v_call: TRBV4-3
j_call: TRBJ1-6
clone_size: many
d_call: .
cdr3_length: 14
cdr3_aa: CASRQGTGGSPLHF
cdr3_nt: TGCGCCAGCAGACAAGGGACGGGGGGTTCACCCCTCCACTTT

v_call: TRBV2
j_call: TRBJ2-7
clone_size: few
d_call: TRBD1
cdr3_length: 15
cdr3_aa: CASSGGTGSFYEQYF
cdr3_nt: TGTGCCAGCAGCGGGGGGACAGGGAGTTTCTACGAGCAGTACTTC

v_call: TRBV4-3
j_call: TRBJ1-6
clone_size: many
d_call: .
cdr3_length: 16
cdr3_aa: CASSQDTRGENSPLHF
cdr3_nt: TGCGCCAGCAGCCAAGACACGAGGGGAGAAAATTCACCCCTCCACTTT

v_call: TRBV20-1
j_call: TRBJ1-5
clone_size: many
d_call: .
cdr3_length: 12
cdr3_aa: CSALLGGQPQHF
cdr3_nt: TGCAGTGCCCTATTAGGTGGACAGCCCCAGCATTTT

v_call: TRBV6-2/TRBV6-3
j_call: TRBJ1-1
clone_size: many
d_call: .
cdr3_length: 14
cdr3_aa: CASSYWTADTEAFF
cdr3_nt: TGTGCCAGCAGTTACTGGACGGCTGACACTGAAGCTTTCTTT

v_call: TRBV6-1
j_call: TRBJ1-2
clone_size: .
d_call: .
cdr3_length: 14
cdr3_aa: CASSEQGAYYGYTF
cdr3_nt: TGTGCCAGCAGTGAACAGGGAGCCTACTATGGCTACACCTTC

v_call: TRBV10-3
j_call: TRBJ2-3
clone_size: many
d_call: .
cdr3_length: 14
cdr3_aa: CAISRDLVTDTQYF
cdr3_nt: TGTGCCATCAGTCGGGACTTGGTTACAGATACGCAGTATTTT

v_call: TRBV28
j_call: TRBJ2-2
clone_size: many
d_call: TRBD1
cdr3_length: 15
cdr3_aa: CASSRQTGGPGELFF
cdr3_nt: TGTGCCAGCAGTAGACAGACAGGGGGTCCCGGGGAGCTGTTTTTT

v_call: TRBV3-1
j_call: TRBJ1-5
clone_size: .
d_call: .
cdr3_length: 13
cdr3_aa: CASSPTGHQPQHF
cdr3_nt: TGTGCCAGCAGCCCGACAGGCCATCAGCCCCAGCATTTT

v_call: TRBV4-2
j_call: TRBJ2-2
clone_size: many
d_call: .
cdr3_length: 14
cdr3_aa: CASSQGAPTRELFF
cdr3_nt: TGTGCCAGCAGCCAAGGAGCCCCAACTCGGGAGCTGTTTTTT

v_call: TRBV6-2/TRBV6-3
j_call: TRBJ2-1
clone_size: .
d_call: TRBD2
cdr3_length: 20
cdr3_aa: CASSYPPGLAGGGAYNEQFF
cdr3_nt: TGTGCCAGCAGTTATCCTCCGGGACTAGCGGGAGGGGGGGCCTACAATGAGCAGTTCTTC

v_call: TRBV6-6
j_call: TRBJ2-1
clone_size: few
d_call: TRBD2
cdr3_length: 15
cdr3_aa: CASSFDSSGGDEQFF
cdr3_nt: TGTGCCAGCAGTTTCGATAGTAGCGGGGGAGATGAGCAGTTCTTC

v_call: TRBV7-7
j_call: TRBJ2-1
clone_size: many
d_call: .
cdr3_length: 11
cdr3_aa: CAGQGRNEQFF
cdr3_nt: TGTGCTGGTCAGGGGCGGAATGAGCAGTTCTTC

v_call: TRBV3-1
j_call: TRBJ1-4
clone_size: many
d_call: .
cdr3_length: 15
cdr3_aa: CASSQGQGTNEKLFF
cdr3_nt: TGTGCCAGCAGCCAAGGCCAGGGCACTAATGAAAAACTGTTTTTT